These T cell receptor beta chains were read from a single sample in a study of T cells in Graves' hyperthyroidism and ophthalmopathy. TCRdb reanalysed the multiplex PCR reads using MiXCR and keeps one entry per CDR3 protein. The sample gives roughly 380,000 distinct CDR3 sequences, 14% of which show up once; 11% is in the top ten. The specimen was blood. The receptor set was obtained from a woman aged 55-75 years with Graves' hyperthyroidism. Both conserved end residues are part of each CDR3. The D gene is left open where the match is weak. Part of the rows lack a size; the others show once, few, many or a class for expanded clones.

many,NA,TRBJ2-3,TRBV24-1,TGTGCCACCAGTGACCCACCCCGCACAGATACGCAGTATTTT,CATSDPPRTDTQYF
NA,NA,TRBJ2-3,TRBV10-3,TGTGCCATCAGTGAGGGAGTGGGGCATACGCAGTATTTT,CAISEGVGHTQYF
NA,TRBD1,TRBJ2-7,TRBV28,TGTGCCAGCAGTGGCGAAGACAGGGGCTACGAGCAGTACTTC,CASSGEDRGYEQYF
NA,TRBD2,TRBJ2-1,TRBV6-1,TGTGCCAGCAGCGACCCGGCGGGAGGACACAATGAGCAGTTCTTC,CASSDPAGGHNEQFF
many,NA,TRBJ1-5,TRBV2,TGTGCCAGCAGTCGGACGGTGGGAGCAGGACAGCCCCAGCATTTT,CASSRTVGAGQPQHF
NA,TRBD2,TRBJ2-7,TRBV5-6,TGTGCCAGCAGCTGGGAGGGACTAGCGGGAGGGCCCAACGAGCAGTACTTC,CASSWEGLAGGPNEQYF
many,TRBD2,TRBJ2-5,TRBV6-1,TGTGCCAGCAGTTCTCTTGGGACTAGCGGAGAAGAGACCCAGTACTTC,CASSSLGTSGEETQYF
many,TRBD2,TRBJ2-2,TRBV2,TGTGCCAGCAGATCTCGACTAGCGGGAGCCACCGGGGAGCTGTTTTTT,CASRSRLAGATGELFF
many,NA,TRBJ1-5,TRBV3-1,TGTGCCAGCAGTCTCCGGGACACGGGTAAGCCCCAGCATTTT,CASSLRDTGKPQHF
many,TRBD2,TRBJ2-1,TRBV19,TGTGCCAGTAGTAGCGGGAGATGGATTGAGCAGTTCTTC,CASSSGRWIEQFF
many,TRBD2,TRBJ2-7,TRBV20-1,TGCAGTGCTACCCCGGGACTAGCGGGAGTCTACGAGCAGTACTTC,CSATPGLAGVYEQYF
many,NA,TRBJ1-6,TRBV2,TGTGCCAGCAGGCCGGGACTAGCTAGCTCCTATAATTCACCCCTCCACTTT,CASRPGLASSYNSPLHF
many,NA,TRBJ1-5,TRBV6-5,TGTGCCAGCAGTTACTCGTATGGTAGCAATCAGCCCCAGCATTTT,CASSYSYGSNQPQHF
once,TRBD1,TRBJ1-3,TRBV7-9,TGTGCCAGCAGCATTGGACAGGGGGGTGGAAACACCATATATTTT,CASSIGQGGGNTIYF
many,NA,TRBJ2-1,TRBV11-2,TGTGCCAGCAGCTTAGATGGCTACTCCTACAATGAGCAGTTCTTC,CASSLDGYSYNEQFF
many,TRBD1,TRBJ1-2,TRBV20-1,TGCAGTGGAATATCAGGGGGGATCTATGGCTACACCTTC,CSGISGGIYGYTF
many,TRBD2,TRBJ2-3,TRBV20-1,TGCAGTGCTAGAGCTAGCGGGAGCACAGATACGCAGTATTTT,CSARASGSTDTQYF
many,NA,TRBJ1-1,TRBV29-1,TGCAGCGTTGAAGCCCAGGGTGTGCCCACTGAAGCTTTCTTT,CSVEAQGVPTEAFF
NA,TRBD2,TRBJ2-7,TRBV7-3,TGTGCCAGCAGCCCGATTCGGGGAGGGCCGGGAGAGCAGTACTTC,CASSPIRGGPGEQYF
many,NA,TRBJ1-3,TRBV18,TGTGCCAGCTCACCAGGGACGGACACCATATATTTT,CASSPGTDTIYF
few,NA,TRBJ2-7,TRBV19,TGTGCCAGTAGTATATCTCCTTTGGCCGAGCAGTACTTC,CASSISPLAEQYF
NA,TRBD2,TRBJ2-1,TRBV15,TGTGCCACCAGCTCGCTGATGAGTGGGCCGGGAGGGTCAAATGAGCAGTTCTTC,CATSSLMSGPGGSNEQFF
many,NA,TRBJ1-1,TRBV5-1,TGCGCCAGCAGCTTGGCCGGGATGAACACTGAAGCTTTCTTT,CASSLAGMNTEAFF
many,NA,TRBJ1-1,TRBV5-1,TGCGCCAGCAGCTTCTACGCGGGCGACACTGAAGCTTTCTTT,CASSFYAGDTEAFF
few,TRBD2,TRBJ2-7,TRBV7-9,TGTGCCAGCAGCCATGGACTAGCGGGCCTCGAAGAGCAGTACTTC,CASSHGLAGLEEQYF
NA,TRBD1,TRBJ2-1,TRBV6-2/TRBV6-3,TGTGCCAGCAGACCCGGGACAGGGCGCGACAATGAGCAGTTCTTC,CASRPGTGRDNEQFF
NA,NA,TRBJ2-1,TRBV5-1,TGCGCCAGCAGCAACCCGGACAGATCGAAGAATGAGCAGTTCTTC,CASSNPDRSKNEQFF
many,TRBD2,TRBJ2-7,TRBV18,TGTGCCAGCTCACCACCACTAGCGGGAGTTTACGAGCAGTACTTC,CASSPPLAGVYEQYF
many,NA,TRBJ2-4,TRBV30,TGTGCCTGGAGTGGAAGGGAAAACATTCAGTACTTC,CAWSGRENIQYF
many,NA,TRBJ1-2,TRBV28,TGTGCCAGCCGGACGGAGGGTAACTATGGCTACACCTTC,CASRTEGNYGYTF